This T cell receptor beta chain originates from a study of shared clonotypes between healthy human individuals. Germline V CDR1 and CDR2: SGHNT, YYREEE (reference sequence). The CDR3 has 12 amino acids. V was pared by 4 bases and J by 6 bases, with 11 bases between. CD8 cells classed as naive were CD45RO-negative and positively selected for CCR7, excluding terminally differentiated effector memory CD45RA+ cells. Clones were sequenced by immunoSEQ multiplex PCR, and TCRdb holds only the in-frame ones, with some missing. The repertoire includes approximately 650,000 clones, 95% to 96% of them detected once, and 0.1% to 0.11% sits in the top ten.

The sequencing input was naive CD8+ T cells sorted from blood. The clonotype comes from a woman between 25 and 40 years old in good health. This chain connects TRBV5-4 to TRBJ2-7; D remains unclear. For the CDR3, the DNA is TGTGCCAGCAGCCAGTTAGCAGCCGAGCAGTACTTC. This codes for CASSQLAAEQYF.